This TCR beta chain was sequenced for a study of blood T cells in healthy people across ages. General study findings and limits: Naive T cell percentage strongly correlated with TCR beta diversity. In the absence of known donor CMV status, changes in expanded clonotypes were possibly confounded.

The authors ran a second PCR of roughly 6 to 12 cycles using a sample-barcoded 5' primer and a J-beta primer mix. CDR3-containing paired-end reads numbering at least 2.5 million came from each sample. TCRdb passed the 5' RACE reads through MiXCR, listing each CDR3 protein once. Of 250,000 to 300,000 distinct CDR3 sequences listed, 25% to 30% are singletons. Only a few counts were recorded for this clonotype. Its antigen is as yet unknown. This CDR3 is 14 amino acids long. Germline V gene data show CDR1 as MNHEY and CDR2 as SVGEGT. V gave up 2 bases and J gave up 5 bases, with 11 bases separating them. Donors gave about 9.3 milliliters of peripheral blood apiece.

This sequence originates from a woman in her sixties or seventies in good health. The chain recombines TRBV6-2 or TRBV6-3 with TRBJ2-3; no definite D call. Sequenced input: blood. CDR3 amino acids: CASSYPPDGDTQYF. CDR3 in DNA: TGTGCCAGCAGTTACCCCCCTGATGGAGATACGCAGTATTTT.